The rows below give T cell receptor beta chains drawn from one sample of a study of human T cells and chemical hapten exposure. TCRdb called the 5' RACE reads again in MiXCR, with one record for every CDR3 protein. In the table there are around 80,000 distinct CDR3 sequences, about 16% of which are singletons. These TCRs come from a female donor in good health. Both conserved end residues are part of each CDR3. D genes are given only for firm matches. Some rows have no size entry. The others give once, few or many, or a class for an expanded clone.

. | TRBJ2-7 | TRBD1 | 13 | TRBV20-1 | TGCAGTGCTCGGACAGGGTCCGTGTACGAGCAGTACTTC | CSARTGSVYEQYF
few | TRBJ1-6 | . | 15 | TRBV13 | TGTGCCAGCAGCTACAGGGTATCCTATAATTCACCCCTCCACTTT | CASSYRVSYNSPLHF
many | TRBJ1-4 | . | 16 | TRBV30 | TGTGCCTGGAGTGTTTCCTGGGGGGCTACTAATGAAAAACTGTTTTTT | CAWSVSWGATNEKLFF
few | TRBJ2-1 | TRBD1 | 15 | TRBV4-1 | TGCGCCAGCAGCCAGACCGGGACAGGGGAGGTTGAGCAGTTCTTC | CASSQTGTGEVEQFF
many | TRBJ2-1 | . | 15 | TRBV18 | TGTGCCAGCTCACCACCAGGGTTTGTCTACAATGAGCAGTTCTTC | CASSPPGFVYNEQFF
few | TRBJ1-5 | . | 17 | TRBV7-2 | TGTGCCTCTTTTCCCGGACCGAGCCTGGGGAGCAATCAGCCCCAGCATTTT | CASFPGPSLGSNQPQHF
. | TRBJ1-6 | TRBD1 | 14 | TRBV7-2 | TGTGCCAGCAGGCCGGGACAGGTTAATTCACCCCTCCACTTT | CASRPGQVNSPLHF
. | TRBJ2-5 | . | 15 | TRBV2 | TGTGCCAGCAGTGAAGCGGGAGGCTTCCAAGAGACCCAGTACTTC | CASSEAGGFQETQYF
. | TRBJ1-1 | . | 13 | TRBV9 | TGTGCCAGCAGCACACGAGCCTCAGGGGAGGCTTTCTTT | CASSTRASGEAFF
few | TRBJ2-3 | . | 14 | TRBV3-1 | TGTGCCAGCAGCCAAGGGCGGTTCACAGATACGCAGTATTTT | CASSQGRFTDTQYF
. | TRBJ2-1 | . | 14 | TRBV29-1 | TGCAGCGTTGAGAGTATGAGCTCCTACAATGAGCAGTTCTTC | CSVESMSSYNEQFF
. | TRBJ2-3 | TRBD2 | 15 | TRBV30 | TGTGCCTGGAGCACCCTAGCGGGAGGGCCGAATACGCAGTATTTT | CAWSTLAGGPNTQYF
few | TRBJ1-2 | TRBD1 | 15 | TRBV19 | TGTGCCAGTACTCCAGGACAGGGAACGGGCTATGGCTACACCTTC | CASTPGQGTGYGYTF
. | TRBJ2-7 | TRBD1 | 17 | TRBV7-2 | TGTGCCAGCAGCCCCAACTTCGAACAGGGGGCATCGGGCGAGCAGTACTTC | CASSPNFEQGASGEQYF
many | TRBJ2-5 | TRBD1 | 13 | TRBV28 | TGTGCCAGCGTCCGACAGGGGCAAGAGACCCAGTACTTC | CASVRQGQETQYF
few | TRBJ2-3 | . | 11 | TRBV2 | TGTGCCAGCAGCTGGACAGATACGCAGTATTTT | CASSWTDTQYF
. | TRBJ2-3 | . | 14 | TRBV6-6 | TGTGCCAGCAGTTACTCGCGACTCACAGATACGCAGTATTTT | CASSYSRLTDTQYF
few | TRBJ2-1 | TRBD2 | 15 | TRBV4-3 | TGCGCCAGCAGCTTTAGCGGGGGGGCGGCCAATGAGCAGTTCTTC | CASSFSGGAANEQFF
. | TRBJ1-2 | TRBD1 | 16 | TRBV13 | TGTGCCAGCAGCTTAGGGGAGGGGGCAGGACGCTATGGCTACACCTTC | CASSLGEGAGRYGYTF
many | TRBJ2-1 | TRBD2 | 15 | TRBV28 | TGTGCCAGCAGTTTAACTCTAGCGGGACCCCTCCCCCACTTCTTC | CASSLTLAGPLPHFF
. | TRBJ2-1 | . | 13 | TRBV28 | TGTGCCAGCAGTCTGGACCACTACAATGAGCAGTTCTTC | CASSLDHYNEQFF
once | TRBJ2-3 | . | 14 | TRBV29-1 | TGCAGCGTTGTCGGGGAGTACCGCACAGATACGCAGTATTTT | CSVVGEYRTDTQYF
few | TRBJ2-1 | . | 16 | TRBV12-3/TRBV12-4 | TGTGCCAGCAGCCAACGGTCCGGGTTGCCCTACAATGAGCAGTTCTTC | CASSQRSGLPYNEQFF
. | TRBJ1-1 | . | 15 | TRBV18 | TGTGCCAGCTCACCACCGGGACGGATGAACACTGAAGCTTTCTTT | CASSPPGRMNTEAFF
. | TRBJ2-3 | . | 14 | TRBV5-5 | TGTGCCAGCAGCTTCCGGACAGGCACAGATACGCAGTATTTT | CASSFRTGTDTQYF
. | TRBJ1-2 | TRBD1 | 14 | TRBV30 | TGTGCCTTATACGCCGGGACAGGGACAGACGGCTACACCTTC | CALYAGTGTDGYTF
. | TRBJ2-1 | . | 15 | TRBV6-1 | TGTGCCAGCAGTGAAGGGGGAGGAACCTACAATGAGCAGTTCTTC | CASSEGGGTYNEQFF
. | TRBJ1-6 | . | 14 | TRBV5-1 | TGCGCCAGCAGCTTGGACGGGGGCAATTCACCCCTCCACTTT | CASSLDGGNSPLHF
few | TRBJ2-5 | TRBD2 | 16 | TRBV7-2 | TGTGCCAGCAGCTTTTCTAGCGGGGGCCCGCAAGAGACCCAGTACTTC | CASSFSSGGPQETQYF
. | TRBJ2-1 | . | 16 | TRBV2 | TGTGCCAGCAGTGTCTTGATGGTAGCGACCTACAATGAGCAGTTCTTC | CASSVLMVATYNEQFF
few | TRBJ1-3 | . | 12 | TRBV6-1 | TGTGCCAGCAGTGAACGTGGAAACACCATATATTTT | CASSERGNTIYF
few | TRBJ2-1 | TRBD2 | 16 | TRBV5-6 | TGTGCCAGCAGCCCCTGGACTAGCGGGAGGAGGAATGAGCAGTTCTTC | CASSPWTSGRRNEQFF
few | TRBJ2-7 | TRBD2 | 14 | TRBV20-1 | TGCAGTGCTAAAACTAGCGGGCCCTCCTACGAGCAGTACTTC | CSAKTSGPSYEQYF
few | TRBJ2-3 | TRBD2 | 15 | TRBV4-2 | TGTGCCAGCAGCCAAGATTCGGGAGGGCCAGATACGCAGTATTTT | CASSQDSGGPDTQYF